Listed here is a single T cell receptor beta chain. An end of the junction differs from the germline gene, which may be a read error. This entry is derived from a study of blood T cell repertoires in COVID-19. Study overall: COVID-19 samples collected from the United States, Italy and Spain covered acute and convalescent phases. The analysed material was cDNA or gDNA that came from T cells, B-cell-depleted T cells, or PBMCs.

As originally analysed: Amplification of reference gene primers was used by the study to estimate nucleated cell counts. TCRdb's copy holds only in-frame clones and misses some; the assay was immunoSEQ multiplex PCR. That table supplies the V and J calls and clone size; D and trimming were determined from the DNA. The sample lists about 300,000 clones, 70% to 85% occurring once. This CDR3 has 11 residues. The germline CDR1 and CDR2 sequences are DFQATT and SNEGSKA (reference sequence). V usage is TRBV20-1 and J usage is TRBJ2-1; D is unresolved. This receptor was obtained from a human donor with COVID-19, enrolled during active disease. The donor label of this sample is uncertain. The sequencing sample was made of peripheral blood. This CDR3 reads CSANSNNEQFF. CDR3 in DNA: TGCAGTGCTAACTCCAACAATGAGCAGTTCTTC.